This is a list of T cell receptor beta chains from one sample in a study of CD8+ T cells in alopecia areata. This table comes from immunoSEQ multiplex PCR, and its TCRdb copy is limited to in-frame clones, with some not included. Of approximately 150,000 clones in the sample, approximately 87% were seen once. Material: CD8+ T cells sorted from blood, obtained at week 0. These receptors originate from a human donor with alopecia areata. The CDR3 runs from the conserved cysteine through the conserved F or W. Fields, in order: J gene, D gene, clone size, V gene, CDR3 protein, CDR3 DNA. D genes are given only for firm matches. Clone size, where shown, is once, few, many, or a class for clones that have expanded.

>TRBJ2-7|TRBD2|few|TRBV7-9
CASRDTSVHSYEQYF
TGTGCCAGCAGAGATACTAGCGTTCATTCCTACGAGCAGTACTTC
>TRBJ2-7|-|-|TRBV27
CASSLSISGAYEQYF
TGTGCCAGCAGTTTATCGATTTCTGGCGCCTACGAGCAGTACTTC
>TRBJ2-7|-|once|TRBV5-1
CASSSDSYEQYF
TGCGCCAGCAGCTCTGACAGCTACGAGCAGTACTTC
>TRBJ1-6|-|once|TRBV4-1
CASSQDTIGVSYNSPLHF
TGCGCCAGCAGCCAAGACACAATAGGGGTCTCCTATAATTCACCCCTCCACTTT
>TRBJ1-4|-|-|TRBV7-6
CASSPSGGILFF
TGTGCCAGCAGCCCCTCAGGAGGCATTCTGTTTTTT
>TRBJ2-7|TRBD2|-|TRBV7-8
CASSPGTSGYYEQYF
TGTGCCAGCAGCCCTGGGACTAGCGGATACTACGAGCAGTACTTC
>TRBJ2-3|TRBD2|-|TRBV7-6
CASSPPGLSTDTQYF
TGTGCCAGCAGCCCACCGGGACTAAGCACAGATACGCAGTATTTT
>TRBJ2-3|TRBD1|-|TRBV30
CAWHQDRGEDTQYF
TGTGCCTGGCACCAGGACAGGGGAGAAGATACGCAGTATTTT
>TRBJ2-2|-|-|TRBV29-1
CSATGQTSTGELFF
TGCAGCGCCACAGGACAAACGAGCACCGGGGAGCTGTTTTTT
>TRBJ2-7|-|few|TRBV7-9
CASTIDSSYEQYF
TGTGCCAGCACCATCGACAGTTCCTACGAGCAGTACTTC
>TRBJ1-2|TRBD1|once|TRBV27
CASSPQQGADLGYTF
TGTGCCAGCAGTCCACAACAGGGGGCAGACCTGGGCTACACCTTC
>TRBJ2-2|-|-|TRBV29-1
CSVELRGQTSTGELFF
TGCAGCGTTGAATTGCGTGGGCAGACCAGCACCGGGGAGCTGTTTTTT
>TRBJ2-3|TRBD2|-|TRBV7-6
CASSARLAESTDTQYF
TGTGCCAGCAGCGCCCGACTAGCGGAGAGCACAGATACGCAGTATTTT
>TRBJ2-7|-|-|TRBV5-4
CASSQDEAGHYEQYF
TGTGCCAGCAGCCAAGATGAGGCAGGGCACTACGAGCAGTACTTC
>TRBJ2-7|TRBD1|-|TRBV29-1
CSVLGDSSYEQYF
TGCAGCGTTTTGGGGGACAGTTCCTACGAGCAGTACTTC
>TRBJ2-7|-|-|TRBV11-2
CASSLDGSYEQYF
TGTGCCAGCAGCCTGGACGGATCCTACGAGCAGTACTTC
>TRBJ2-7|-|-|TRBV9
CASSVGAATEGEQYF
TGTGCCAGCAGCGTAGGGGCGGCGACTGAGGGTGAGCAGTACTTC
>TRBJ1-1|-|once|TRBV7-8
CASSLWQGTEAFF
TGTGCCAGCAGCTTATGGCAGGGCACTGAAGCTTTCTTT
>TRBJ2-7|TRBD2|-|TRBV7-9
CASSSLDGGSGSYEQYF
TGTGCCAGCAGCTCACTTGACGGCGGGAGTGGCTCCTACGAGCAGTACTTC
>TRBJ2-7|TRBD1|once|TRBV27
CASRETGAPPYEQYF
TGTGCCAGCAGGGAAACAGGGGCACCCCCCTACGAGCAGTACTTC
>TRBJ2-5|TRBD2|-|TRBV9
CASSSGLGGETQYF
TGTGCCAGCAGCTCGGGACTAGGAGGAGAGACCCAGTACTTC
>TRBJ2-1|-|few|TRBV30
CAWTRNQFEPEQFF
TGTGCCTGGACACGAAACCAGTTTGAACCTGAGCAGTTCTTC
>TRBJ2-5|TRBD1|-|TRBV27
CASSSLTGGYETQYF
TGTGCCAGCAGTTCCCTGACAGGGGGCTATGAGACCCAGTACTTC
>TRBJ2-7|-|-|TRBV27
CATYPAASRAEQYF
TGTGCCACCTACCCAGCGGCCTCGAGAGCCGAGCAGTACTTC
>TRBJ2-1|TRBD2|-|TRBV30
CAWTPGTSGPNEQFF
TGTGCCTGGACCCCCGGGACTAGCGGTCCGAATGAGCAGTTCTTC
>TRBJ1-2|TRBD1|-|TRBV27
CASSSRTGSINYSGYTF
TGTGCCAGCAGTTCCAGGACAGGGTCGATTAATTATAGTGGCTACACCTTC
>TRBJ2-7|-|-|TRBV7-9
CASSSRPPDSSYEQYF
TGTGCCAGCAGCTCCCGGCCCCCAGACAGTTCCTACGAGCAGTACTTC
>TRBJ1-1|TRBD1|few|TRBV29-1
CSVVTGQMNTEAFF
TGCAGCGTCGTAACGGGACAGATGAACACTGAAGCTTTCTTT
>TRBJ2-2|-|-|TRBV7-9
CASSLWLGAGELFF
TGTGCCAGCAGCTTATGGCTGGGGGCCGGGGAGCTGTTTTTT
>TRBJ2-7|-|-|TRBV4-1
CASSQEPTKEQYF
TGCGCCAGCAGCCAAGAGCCCACAAAGGAGCAGTACTTC
>TRBJ2-7|-|-|TRBV5-1
CASSFDAGEQYF
TGCGCCAGCAGCTTTGATGCGGGCGAGCAGTACTTC
>TRBJ2-1|-|-|TRBV6-6
CASSYSIQDGNEQFF
TGTGCCAGCAGTTACTCGATCCAGGACGGCAATGAGCAGTTCTTC
>TRBJ2-5|TRBD2|-|TRBV4-1
CASRFLAGGQETQYF
TGCGCCAGCAGGTTCCTAGCGGGAGGCCAAGAGACCCAGTACTTC
>TRBJ2-7|-|-|TRBV27
CASSPAGSREQYF
TGTGCCAGCAGTCCGGCAGGGTCTCGCGAGCAGTACTTC
>TRBJ2-6|-|-|TRBV29-1
CSVTAVLEGANVLTF
TGCAGCGTTACAGCCGTTTTGGAGGGGGCCAACGTCCTGACTTTC
>TRBJ2-5|-|-|TRBV7-6
CASSLVEGVEETQYF
TGTGCCAGCAGCTTAGTTGAGGGAGTAGAAGAGACCCAGTACTTC
>TRBJ2-1|TRBD2|-|TRBV9
CASSAGTSGTDEQFF
TGTGCCAGCAGCGCAGGGACTAGCGGGACAGATGAGCAGTTCTTC
>TRBJ1-2|TRBD1|-|TRBV5-1
CASSSLDRPRTGNYGYTF
TGCGCCAGCAGCTCACTGGACAGGCCCCGTACCGGAAACTATGGCTACACCTTC
>TRBJ1-1|-|-|TRBV11-2
CASSLEARNTEAFF
TGTGCCAGCAGCTTAGAGGCGAGGAACACTGAAGCTTTCTTT
>TRBJ1-1|-|-|TRBV6-6
CASSLLGLGGTEAFF
TGTGCCAGCAGTCTTCTAGGGCTGGGGGGCACTGAAGCTTTCTTT
>TRBJ2-5|-|-|TRBV27
CASSLAAQETQYF
TGTGCCAGCAGTTTAGCCGCCCAAGAGACCCAGTACTTC
>TRBJ1-1|-|once|TRBV27
CASCVGGISGTEAFF
TGTGCCAGCTGCGTAGGAGGGATTAGCGGCACTGAAGCTTTCTTT